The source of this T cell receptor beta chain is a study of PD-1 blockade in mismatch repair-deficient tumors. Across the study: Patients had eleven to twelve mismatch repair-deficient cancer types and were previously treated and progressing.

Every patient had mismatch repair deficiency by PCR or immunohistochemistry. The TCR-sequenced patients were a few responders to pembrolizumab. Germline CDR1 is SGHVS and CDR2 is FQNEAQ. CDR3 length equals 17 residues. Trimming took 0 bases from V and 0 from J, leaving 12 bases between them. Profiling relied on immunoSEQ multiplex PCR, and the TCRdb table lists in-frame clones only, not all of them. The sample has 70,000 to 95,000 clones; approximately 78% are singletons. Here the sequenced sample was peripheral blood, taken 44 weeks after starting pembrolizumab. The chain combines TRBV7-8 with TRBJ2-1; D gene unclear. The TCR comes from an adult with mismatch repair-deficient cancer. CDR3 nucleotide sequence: TGTGCCAGCAGCTTAGCAGCTGGCCGTAGCTCCTACAATGAGCAGTTCTTC. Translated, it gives CASSLAAGRSSYNEQFF.